Below, 6 T cell receptor beta chains from the same sample are listed, as sequenced in a study of T-cell reconstitution after alpha-beta-depleted transplantation in children. Unique molecular identifiers were used in preparing the TCRbeta library. Via MiXCR, TCRdb re-called the PCR reads, giving one row per CDR3 protein. The sample yields about 100,000 distinct CDR3 sequences, approximately 6% seen once. Material: PBMCs, mostly from graft donor cells, obtained 60 days after TCRalphabeta/CD19-depleted stem cell transplant. The receptors here all came from a female patient under 10 years old who had a stem cell transplant for Fanconi anemia, so the T cells may come from the graft donor.

A word on this clonotype: One end of the junction does not line up with germline, which may come from a read error. The chain recombines TRBV11-2 with TRBJ2-7; 10 nucleotides agree with TRBD2. CDR3 length: 17 residues. Germline V gene data show CDR1 as SGHAT and CDR2 as FQNNGV. The CDR3, as DNA: TGTGCCAGCAACTTATGGCTAGCGGGAGAGATGAGAAACGAGCAGTACTTC. Encoded protein: CASNLWLAGEMRNEQYF.

This clonotype was seen many times. The chain links TRBV21-1 to TRBJ1-2. TRBV21-1 is an annotated pseudogene. This CDR3 comprises 16 residues. The CDR3 sequence: CASSKRVQGRTYGYTF. The CDR3 coding sequence is TGTGCCAGCAGCAAACGAGTTCAGGGACGGACCTATGGCTACACCTTC.

This clonotype was observed many times. J is TRBJ2-2 and V is TRBV6-2 or TRBV6-3, with 11 positions matching TRBD2. CDR3 length: 14 amino acids. In germline, CDR1 is MNHEY, CDR2 SVGEGT. The V and J ends lost 8 bases and 4 bases, in that order; junction bases with no gene match: 3. For the CDR3, the DNA is TGTGCCAGCGCCGGACTAGCGGGCACCGGGGAGCTGTTTTTT. It translates to CASAGLAGTGELFF.

This clonotype was counted at least ten times. The V gene is TRBV12-3 or TRBV12-4, the J gene TRBJ2-3; D not certain. The CDR3 has 14 amino acids. Trimming stripped 5 bases from V and 1 base from J, with 10 bases between. CDR3 DNA: TGTGCCAGCAGTATCCTTAGCCGCACAGATACGCAGTATTTT. This codes for CASSILSRTDTQYF.

This clonotype was observed a handful of times. CDR3 coding DNA: TGCAGCGTAGGGGGAGGAGGGAGCAATCAGCCCCAGCATTTT. This translates into CSVGGGGSNQPQHF. This sequence joins TRBV29-1 and TRBJ1-5; D might be TRBD1 (6 bases). The CDR3 has 14 residues. V lost 6 bases to trimming and J lost 1 base, with 13 bases between them. Germline V CDR1 and CDR2: SQVTM, ANQGSEA.

There are many counts of this clonotype. The rearrangement joins TRBV7-9 to TRBJ2-7; TRBD1 or TRBD2 may be the D gene (5 bases each). V was cut by 2 bases and J by 2 bases, with 16 bases left in between. CDR1 SEHNR and CDR2 FQNEAQ come from the germline V gene (reference sequence). This CDR3 has 16 amino acids. This CDR3 reads CASSLTSGTLAYEQYF. The CDR3, as DNA: TGTGCCAGCAGCTTAACCTCCGGGACCCTGGCCTACGAGCAGTACTTC.